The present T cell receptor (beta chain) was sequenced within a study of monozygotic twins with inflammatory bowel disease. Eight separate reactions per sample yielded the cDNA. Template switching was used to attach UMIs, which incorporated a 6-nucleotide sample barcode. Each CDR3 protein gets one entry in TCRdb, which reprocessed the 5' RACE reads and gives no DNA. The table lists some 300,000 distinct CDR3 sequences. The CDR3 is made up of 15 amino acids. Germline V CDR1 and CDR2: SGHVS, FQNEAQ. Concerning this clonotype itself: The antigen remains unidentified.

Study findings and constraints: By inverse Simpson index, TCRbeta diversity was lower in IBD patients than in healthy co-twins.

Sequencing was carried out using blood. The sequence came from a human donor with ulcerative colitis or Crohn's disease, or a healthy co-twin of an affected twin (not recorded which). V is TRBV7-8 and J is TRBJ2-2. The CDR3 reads CASSFSGGFTGELFF.